The count of the clone carrying this T cell receptor beta chain is one. In the original analysis: Reference gene primers were amplified, and this amplification served to estimate nucleated cell counts. Assay used: immunoSEQ multiplex PCR; TCRdb lists only in-frame clones, some missing. V, J and clone size reflect that table, while D and trimming were determined from the DNA. The sample lists some 150,000 clones, roughly 86% occurring once. The record originates from a study of blood T cell repertoires in COVID-19. Overall study: Italy, Spain and the United States were the sources of the convalescent and acute COVID-19 samples.

The material sequenced was peripheral blood. This TCR was sampled from a woman in her 50s with acute or convalescent COVID-19.

This chain's CDR3 is CAINTGLQETQYF. CDR3 coding DNA: TGTGCCATCAACACGGGACTACAAGAGACCCAGTACTTC. This chain links TRBV10-3 with TRBJ2-5; 7 bases agree with TRBD2. The CDR3 runs to 13 residues. CDR1 is ENHRY and CDR2 is SYGVKD in the germline V gene. With V trimmed by 7 bases and J by 2 bases, 4 bases remained unmatched.